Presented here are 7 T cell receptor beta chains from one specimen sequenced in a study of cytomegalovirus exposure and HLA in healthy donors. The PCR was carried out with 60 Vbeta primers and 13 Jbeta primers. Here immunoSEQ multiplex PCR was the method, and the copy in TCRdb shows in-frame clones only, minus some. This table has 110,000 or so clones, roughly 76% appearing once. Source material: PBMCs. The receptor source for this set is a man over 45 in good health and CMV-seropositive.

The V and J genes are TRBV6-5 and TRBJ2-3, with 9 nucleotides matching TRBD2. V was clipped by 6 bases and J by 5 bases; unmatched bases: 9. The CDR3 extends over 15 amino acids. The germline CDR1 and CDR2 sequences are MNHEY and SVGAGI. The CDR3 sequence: CASSSSGKRRDTQYF. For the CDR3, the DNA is TGTGCCAGCAGCTCTAGCGGGAAAAGGAGAGATACGCAGTATTTT.

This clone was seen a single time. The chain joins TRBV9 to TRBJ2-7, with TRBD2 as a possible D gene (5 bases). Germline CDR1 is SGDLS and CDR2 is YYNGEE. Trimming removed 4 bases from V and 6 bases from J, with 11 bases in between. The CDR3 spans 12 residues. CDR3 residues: CASSTDYREQYF. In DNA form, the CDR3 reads TGTGCCAGCAGCACCGACTATCGCGAGCAGTACTTC.

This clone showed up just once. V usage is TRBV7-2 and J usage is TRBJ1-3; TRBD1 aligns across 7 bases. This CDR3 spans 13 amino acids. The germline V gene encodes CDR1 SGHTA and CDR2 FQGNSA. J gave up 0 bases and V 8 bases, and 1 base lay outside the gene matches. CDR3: CASYRGSGNTIYF. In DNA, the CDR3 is TGTGCCAGCTACAGGGGCTCTGGAAACACCATATATTTT.

The CDR3 region is CASSQDLGGGGRGTGELFF. CDR3 sequence (DNA): TGTGCCAGCAGCCAAGATCTTGGAGGGGGGGGGCGAGGCACCGGGGAGCTGTTTTTT. The V and J genes are TRBV4-2 and TRBJ2-2, with D maybe TRBD2 (7 bases). Germline CDR1 is LGHNA and CDR2 is YNFKEQ. V lost 0 bases, J lost 4 bases, and 21 bases lay in between. The CDR3 runs 19 residues.

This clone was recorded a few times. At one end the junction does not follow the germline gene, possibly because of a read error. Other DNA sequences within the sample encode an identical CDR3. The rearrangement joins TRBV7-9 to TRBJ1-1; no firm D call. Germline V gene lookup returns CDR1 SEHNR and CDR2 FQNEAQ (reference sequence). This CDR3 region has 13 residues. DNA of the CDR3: TGCGCCAGCAGCTCTATATCGAGTACTGAAGCTTTCTTT. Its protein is CASSSISSTEAFF.

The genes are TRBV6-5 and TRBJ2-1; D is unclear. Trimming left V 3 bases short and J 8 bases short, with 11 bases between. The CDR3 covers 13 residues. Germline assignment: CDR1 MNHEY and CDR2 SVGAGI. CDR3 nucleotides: TGTGCCAGCAGTTATTCTATCATAGATGAGCAGTTCTTC. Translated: CASSYSIIDEQFF.

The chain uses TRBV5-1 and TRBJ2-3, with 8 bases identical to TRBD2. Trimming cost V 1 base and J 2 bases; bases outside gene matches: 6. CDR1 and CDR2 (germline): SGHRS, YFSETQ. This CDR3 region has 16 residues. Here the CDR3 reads CASSLKTSGDTDTQYF. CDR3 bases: TGCGCCAGCAGCTTGAAAACTAGCGGAGACACAGATACGCAGTATTTT.